Included here is one T cell receptor beta chain sequence, with context. This clone was picked up a small number of times. There is no known antigen for this receptor. Base qualities are not recorded, but no much larger clone differs from it by a single base. The cohort was made up of 500 to 800 healthy bone marrow donors. Cohort members were all nominally healthy when sampled, although unrecorded immune exposures were likely present. The donor was CMV seropositive and belonged to the group of about 290 seropositive cohort members. Each donor provided a peripheral blood sample, and peripheral blood mononuclear cells were used for TCR beta sequencing. Genomic DNA extraction from the blood cell samples was performed with the Qiagen DNeasy Blood Extraction Kit. This sample is part of a study of cytomegalovirus exposure and HLA in healthy donors (dated by TCRdb to between 2016 and 2019). Regarding the research as a whole: An earlier analysis of approximately 640 of the donors reported about 290 Gb of sequence data and 117 million unique TCR beta sequences from roughly 200 million T cells. Around 320 gigabases of sequencing data and approximately 80 million unique TCR sequences were included in an early release covering about 700 HLA-typed donors. Of the roughly 400 genotyped donors, around 81% fell in the genetic ancestry cluster associated with self-reported Caucasian donors. The study aimed to test whether cataloging public T cell receptors could reveal signatures of past pathogen exposure. Using immunosequencing, the study profiled T cell repertoires from 640 or so subjects and related those repertoires to cytomegalovirus serostatus. Along with the roughly 700-subject first cohort, a separate validation cohort of 120 different subjects was used. To predict cytomegalovirus infection status, the study combined high-throughput TCR immunosequencing, statistical association of individual TCRs with disease status, and machine learning. A later analysis re-analyzed previously published TCR beta repertoires from approximately 670 donors and added high-resolution HLA genotyping to study TCR occurrence patterns. The later analysis used no new phenotypic data to find candidate immune exposures, relying instead on TCR beta sequences and their occurrence across donors. An earlier analysis of approximately 580 of the donors used high-throughput TCR beta sequencing to judge whether each TCR beta V gene segment behaved as functional or pseudogenic. Alongside the repertoire data, information on donor age, sex, ethnicity and CMV serostatus was compiled. In a later genetic analysis, genome-wide SNP genotypes for about 65% of the 666 donors were used, and that subset was treated as a discovery cohort. Every repertoire in the discovery cohort had been generated on one and the same sequencing platform. HLA typing included class I and class II loci at four-digit resolution. Typing coverage differed by locus: A, B, C, DRB1 and DQB1 were typed in about 620-630 donors, DQA1 in roughly 510, DPA1 in some 610, and DPB1 in around 490. Several DR-DQ haplotypes were treated as single units for association and clustering because of strong linkage in the cohort. Among roughly 400 genotyped donors of the cohort, an average of approximately 200,000 unique TCR beta nucleotide sequences was sequenced per donor, of which about 18% were non-productive.

The library relied on the immunoSEQ multiplex PCR assay. The multiplex PCR relied on a mix of 60 forward primers for TCR Vbeta segments and 13 reverse primers for TCR Jbeta segments. The CDR3 region of rearranged TCR beta genes was amplified from genomic DNA with a multiplex PCR assay. On the Illumina HiSeq System, the amplified TCR beta libraries were sequenced as 87-base-pair reads. As for the original processing: A later analysis tallied 75 million to 95 million unique TCR beta chains across the 610 or so repertoires, and approximately 12 million of those chains were shared by two or more donors. Raw reads were error-corrected and collapsed into unique sequences by a nearest-neighbor algorithm in which closely related sequences were merged to remove PCR and sequencing errors. Alignment of CDR3 sequences to IMGT reference sequences was used to assign V, D and J gene segments. Each retained sequence needed at least a six-nucleotide match to both a V gene segment and a J gene segment. Rearrangements were classified as productive when the CDR3 lacked stop codons and remained in frame with V and J, and all other rearrangements were classified as non-productive. CDR3 was defined according to IMGT convention as the region running from the second conserved V-encoded cysteine to the conserved J-encoded phenylalanine. In an earlier analysis of around 600 of the donors, sequences lacking an unambiguous match to a single V gene segment were excluded. An earlier analysis of 587 of the donors called V segments functional above 56.7% productive rearrangements and segregating when the between-donor standard deviation exceeded 5%. A statistical classification framework was built for diagnosing cytomegalovirus status from the catalog of TCR beta chain sequences. A later analysis assigned V and J genes by comparing TCR nucleotide sequences with IMGT/GENE-DB human TR gene sequences. Using the TCRdist pipeline, a later analysis assigned CDR3 sequences along with most-parsimonious VDJ recombination scenarios. A later analysis defined each TCR beta chain by its CDR3 amino acid sequence plus V-gene family, and excluded reads lacking a unique V-gene family. To address suspected cross-contamination and a sequencing artifact, a later analysis removed roughly 580 highly shared, low-generation-probability nucleotide sequences. In a later analysis, a clonal expansion index was calculated for each public chain from normalized within-repertoire ranks of inferred template counts. A later analysis computed generation probabilities with a VDJ recombination model fitted to out-of-frame rearrangements, and checked the results against IGoR. A later analysis scored TCR-TCR, TCR-HLA and TCR-CMV co-occurrence with hypergeometric tests, applying a repertoire-size bias correction to TCR pairs. To estimate false discovery rates, a later analysis permuted the HLA or CMV assignments 20 times. In a later analysis, co-occurring TCRs were grouped using DBSCAN, and TCRdist sequence similarity was added for clustering within HLA-allele-positive subsets. Co-occurrence clustering excluded repertoires with fewer than 30,000 or more than 120,000 public chains, plus five with anomalous nucleotide sharing. TCRdb carries this immuneACCESS record with in-frame sequences only. Its versions omit some clonotypes, under half of them owing to an unresolved V gene in the studies checked, with the rest unexplained. That table supplies the V and J calls and clone size; D and trimming were determined from the DNA. This sample lists about 120,000 clones; around 77% were detected once. The top ten clonotypes cover around 5.5% of the sample.

The germline ends are 13 bases apart after V is trimmed by 7 bases and J by 1 base. The CDR3 runs 14 amino acids, cysteine and phenylalanine included. Only the CDR3 portion is preserved as DNA: 42 bases, with reading frame beginning at the first base. The germline V gene specifies WSHSY as CDR1 and SAAADI as CDR2. Summary of the overall study and its limitations: An association between a missense DCLRE1C variant and V-gene and J-gene trimming of TCR beta chains was found in a later genetic analysis and replicated in an independent cohort. At a false discovery rate of 0.05, a later analysis linked approximately 18,000 TCR beta sequences to specific HLA alleles. Broadly in line with IMGT annotations, most TCR beta V segments showed up in productive rearrangements about 87% or about 30% of the time in an earlier analysis of several hundred of the donors. A cluster of highly shared sequence variants was judged likely to represent a technical artifact of the sequencing pipeline. While some public TCRs were present in many individuals, most TCR sequences turned up only very rarely across donors. The 87-base-pair reads could not distinguish some IMGT-functional V segments, including TRBV6-2 and TRBV6-3, so those segments were excluded. Most CMV-associated TCR beta chains appeared to be HLA-restricted in a later analysis, and the HLA associations seemed to be driven largely by CMV exposure. The only immune exposure information available for the cohort was CMV serostatus. The classifier was reported to diagnose cytomegalovirus status with high specificity and sensitivity in both the original and validation cohorts. Assigning TCR associations to individual alleles was difficult when HLA alleles, especially DR and DQ, strongly co-occurred. A later analysis found that HLA-associated TCR beta chains were more clonally expanded and had lower generation probabilities than equally common non-associated chains. In vitro tests confirmed that three of the cytomegalovirus-associated TCR beta chains recognize cytomegalovirus antigens. A further reported finding was that TCR beta sequences accurately predicted the HLA-A and HLA-B alleles for most subjects in the first cohort. Because counts were too low, under 20 rarely observed V segments, including chromosome 9 orphons, were left out of the earlier analysis of approximately 500 of the donors. Roughly uniform sequencing depth across donors was assumed in presence/absence analyses, although this assumption may not hold. Linkage disequilibrium might explain the correlated functional status among segregating V segments, but an unknown experimental factor could not be excluded. Several of the top co-occurrence clusters appeared to be linked to parvovirus B19, influenza, CMV and Epstein-Barr virus, according to a later analysis. In the study, around 160 TCR beta chains were listed as associated with cytomegalovirus. Compared with the approximately 710-donor mean, donors in an Asian-associated ancestry cluster had fewer N-insertions in productive TCRs, according to a later genetic analysis. The cohort was sequenced for TCR beta chains only, and without alpha or paired-chain data the features that could be detected were limited. HLA typing was unavailable for some donors at each locus, so association tests used only the typed subset. The authors suggested that the approach could potentially be extended to other disease states and immunological phenotypes. A later analysis found that TCR association rates varied across HLA loci, with DRB1 alleles showing the most associated TCRs and HLA-C alleles the fewest.

The chain employs TRBV10-2 and TRBJ2-5; a weak D assignment points to TRBD1 (6 bases agree). Sequencing used PBMCs. The receptor was derived from a man aged 18 to 29 in good health and CMV-seropositive. The nucleotide sequence is given as TGCGCCAGCATGGGGACACCCTTCCAAGAGACCCAGTACTTC. It encodes CASMGTPFQETQYF.